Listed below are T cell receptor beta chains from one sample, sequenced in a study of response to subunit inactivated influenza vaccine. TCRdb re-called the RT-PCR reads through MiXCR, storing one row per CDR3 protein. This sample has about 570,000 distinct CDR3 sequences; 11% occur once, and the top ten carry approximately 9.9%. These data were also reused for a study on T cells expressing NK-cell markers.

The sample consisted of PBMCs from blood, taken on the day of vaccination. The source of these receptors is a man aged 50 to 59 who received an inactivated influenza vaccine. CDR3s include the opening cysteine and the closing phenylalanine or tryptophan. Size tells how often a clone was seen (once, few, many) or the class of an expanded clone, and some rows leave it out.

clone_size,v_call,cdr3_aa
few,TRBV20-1,CSARDGQANTEAFF
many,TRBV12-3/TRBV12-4,CASSFPERPGEAFF
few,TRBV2,CASILSSQGDTQYF
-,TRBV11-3,CASSIARVGTNEKLFF
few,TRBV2,CASSESREAYNEQFF
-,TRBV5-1,CASSLDPGQGSSGELFF
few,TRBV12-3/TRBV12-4,CASRRQGSNTEAFF
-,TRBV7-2,CAIPPGTRSSYEQYF
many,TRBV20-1,CSARKWGQGITGANVLTF
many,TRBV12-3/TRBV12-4,CASSFAERDVAPQYF
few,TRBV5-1,CASSFLGIRTDTQYF
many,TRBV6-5,CASSYSDRGYEQYF
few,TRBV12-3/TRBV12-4,CASSFQNLGGPYNEQFF
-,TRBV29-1,CSVWSPGEAFF
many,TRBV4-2,CASSQDLGTAGANVLTF
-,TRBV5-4,CASSALGSGSTDTQYF
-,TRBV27,CASRRQGFYEQYF
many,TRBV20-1,CSADPGVDQPQHF
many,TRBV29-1,CSVEARDREGTDTQYF
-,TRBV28,CASNILQGSSYNEQFF